This passage covers 27 T cell receptor beta chains from one sample sequenced in a study of metastatic and nonmetastatic thyroid tumors. Each patient went into thyroid surgery without having received any treatment. TCRdb reanalyzed the PCR reads with MiXCR. The sample gives some 15,000 clones, more than 15% of which show up once; 17% is in the top ten. The specimen sequenced was blood. The origin of the receptors is a female donor with papillary thyroid cancer or a benign thyroid nodule (not recorded which). Some clones in this sample may be carry-over from other donors' samples.

This clone was recorded at least ten times. The genes are TRBV18 and TRBJ2-7; D unresolved. Germline V lookup: CDR1 KGHSH, CDR2 LQKENI. Between the trimmed V and J ends, which lost 3 bases and 2 bases, there was a span of 8 bases. The CDR3 is 13 amino acids. CDR3: CASSPRAAYEQYF. The CDR3 nucleotides read TGTGCCAGCTCACCCCGGGCAGCCTACGAGCAGTACTTC.

This clone appeared many times. The chain joins TRBV2 to TRBJ2-5; 13 positions match TRBD2. Trimming at V came to 6 bases and at J to 5 bases, leaving 9 bases not matched to a gene. The germline V gene encodes CDR1 SNHLY and CDR2 FYNNEI. The CDR3 is made up of 16 amino acids. CDR3 residues: CASREGLAGLGETQYF. CDR3 bases: TGTGCCAGCAGGGAGGGACTAGCGGGGCTGGGGGAGACCCAGTACTTC.

This clone has ten or more counts. The gene calls are TRBV3-1 and TRBJ2-5; 11 bases line up with TRBD1. CDR1 and CDR2 from the germline V gene are LGHDT and YNNKEL (reference sequence). The CDR3 consists of 17 residues. V lost 4 bases to trimming and J lost 5 bases; unmatched junction nucleotides: 12. The DNA of the CDR3 is TGTGCCAGCAGCCGGAATATAGGACAGGGGGCTGGCGAGACCCAGTACTTC. Protein: CASSRNIGQGAGETQYF.

In its sample, this clone was seen many times. The chain recombines TRBV11-1 with TRBJ2-7; D perhaps matches TRBD1 (6 bases). The germline V and J ends were trimmed by 5 bases and 3 bases, with 14 bases remaining between them. The CDR3 covers 14 residues. Germline assignment: CDR1 SGHAT and CDR2 FQDESV (reference sequence). CDR3 loop: CASSLGTRSYEQYF. DNA of the CDR3: TGTGCCAGCAGCCTCGGGACACGGAGCTACGAGCAGTACTTC.

This clone was observed many times. This rearrangement joins TRBV11-2 to TRBJ2-5; tentatively, D is TRBD1 or TRBD2 (6 bases each). Trimming removed 1 base at V and 2 bases at J, with 14 bases between. The CDR3 covers 16 residues. Looked up from germline, CDR1 is SGHAT and CDR2 is FQNNGV. The CDR3: CASSLVPGALQETQYF. Here the CDR3 DNA reads TGTGCCAGCAGCTTAGTACCGGGGGCCCTTCAAGAGACCCAGTACTTC.

In this sample, this clone turned up a few times. With a much larger clone just one base away, this may be a read error. This sequence joins TRBV12-3 or TRBV12-4 and TRBJ2-4, with D perhaps assigned TRBD1 or TRBD2 (5 bases each). The CDR3 runs 14 residues. CDR3 DNA: TGTGCCCGCAGCGTCGATCAGGGACGAAACATTCAGTACTTC. Amino acids: CARSVDQGRNIQYF.

This clone was seen repeatedly, ten times or more. This chain uses TRBV18 with TRBJ2-2, with TRBD2 as a possible D gene (6 bases). CDR1 and CDR2 from the germline V gene are KGHSH and LQKENI. V lost 8 bases, J lost 2 bases, and 9 bases lay in between. The CDR3 is 13 residues long. CDR3 sequence reads: CASEEGNTGELFF. As DNA, the CDR3 is TGTGCCAGCGAGGAGGGTAACACCGGGGAGCTGTTTTTT.

This clone was seen many times. This chain joins TRBV5-7 and TRBJ1-1; no definite D call. TRBV5-7 falls under the ORF class, with uncertain function. The CDR3 totals 15 residues. Between the trimmed V and J ends, which lost 1 base and 0 bases, there was a span of 10 bases. The CDR3 loop reads CASSLFWGLNTEAFF. CDR3 coding DNA: TGTGCCAGCAGCTTGTTCTGGGGATTGAACACTGAAGCTTTCTTT.

There are many counts of this clone. The chain links TRBV5-1 to TRBJ2-2, with 10 bases identical to TRBD2. CDR3 length: 20 residues. J was trimmed by 5 bases and V by 4 bases; bases with no gene match: 20. CDR1 is SGHRS and CDR2 is YFSETQ in the germline V gene. The CDR3 DNA reads TGCGCCAGCAGCCCCCGCGTGGGACTAGCGAGGCACGAGGGGACCGGGGAGCTGTTTTTT. Amino acid sequence: CASSPRVGLARHEGTGELFF.

This clone was observed many times. This chain connects TRBV27 to TRBJ1-1; D is ambiguous. Trimming left V 6 bases short and J 6 bases short, with 14 bases between. CDR1 and CDR2 from the germline V gene are MNHEY and SMNVEV (reference sequence). This CDR3 is built from 13 residues. The CDR3, as DNA: TGTGCCAGCAGAGTCGGGTTCTTATCTGAAGCTTTCTTT. It codes for CASRVGFLSEAFF.

This clone was seen at least ten times. The chain combines TRBV7-2 with TRBJ2-7; D might be TRBD2 (5 bases). The CDR3 extends over 15 amino acids. Trimming left V 4 bases short and J 3 bases short, with 16 bases between. Germline loops: CDR1 SGHTA, CDR2 FQGNSA. The CDR3 DNA reads as TGTGCCAGCAGCTCGAGGACCCGGGGTTTCTACGAGCAGTACTTC. Amino acid sequence: CASSSRTRGFYEQYF.

This clone is classed as medium-sized. The V gene is TRBV6-2 or TRBV6-3, the J gene TRBJ1-1, with 7 bases lining up with TRBD1. This CDR3 has 16 amino acids. The ends lost 2 bases at V and 1 base at J; junction bases unmatched: 7. Germline V gene lookup returns CDR1 MNHEY and CDR2 SVGEGT. DNA for the CDR3: TGTGCCAGCAGTTACCCTTCTACAGGGGAGAACACTGAAGCTTTCTTT. Protein: CASSYPSTGENTEAFF.

About this clone itself: Since a much larger clone is just one base distant, this may be a read error. The chain uses TRBV2 and TRBJ2-5, with D perhaps TRBD2 (6 bases). Looked up from germline, CDR1 is SNHLY and CDR2 is FYNNEI. The CDR3 is made up of 13 amino acids. The CDR3, as DNA: TGTGCCAGCACCATAACTAGGGAGGAGATCCAGTACTTC. Its protein is CASTITREEIQYF.

This clone was seen a handful of times. The V gene is TRBV28, the J gene TRBJ2-2; 11 nucleotides match TRBD1. Germline V CDR1 and CDR2: MDHEN, SYDVKM. V shed 6 bases and J 1 base; nucleotides not matched to a gene: 7. This CDR3 contains 17 residues. The CDR3 spells CASSARDRGRNTGELFF. The CDR3 region has the DNA TGTGCCAGCAGCGCCCGGGACAGGGGGAGGAACACCGGGGAGCTGTTTTTT.

There are many counts of this clone. The rearrangement joins TRBV5-1 to TRBJ2-1; no reliable D call. The CDR3 spans 14 residues. Germline V lookup: CDR1 SGHRS, CDR2 YFSETQ. The V and J ends lost 5 bases and 3 bases respectively, with 12 bases between them. This CDR3 reads CASSSSTDYNEQFF. CDR3 sequence (DNA): TGCGCCAGCAGTTCATCGACGGACTACAATGAGCAGTTCTTC.

This chain links TRBV28 with TRBJ2-2; a weak D match, TRBD1 (6 bases). The CDR3 is 13 residues long. Germline CDR1 is MDHEN and CDR2 is SYDVKM. Between the trimmed V and J ends, which lost 5 bases and 7 bases, there was a span of 11 bases. DNA of the CDR3: TGTGCCAGCAGTCCCTGGACAGACGGGGAGCTGTTTTTT. It specifies CASSPWTDGELFF.

This clone showed up just a few times. Given a much more abundant clone one base away, this may be a read error. The J gene is TRBJ2-1, the V gene TRBV29-1; TRBD2 might be the D (5 bases). Germline CDR1 is SQVTM and CDR2 is ANQGSEA. V lost 3 bases to trimming and J lost 8 bases, with 14 bases between them. The CDR3 totals 13 residues. The CDR3 region is CSVEPVLVDEQFF. The DNA for the CDR3 is TGCAGCGTTGAGCCGGTACTAGTTGATGAGCAGTTCTTC.

The chain uses TRBV11-2 and TRBJ2-1; D ambiguous. Trimming took 1 base from V and 13 from J, leaving 8 bases between them. CDR3 length: 11 residues. From germline, CDR1 is SGHAT and CDR2 FQNNGV. This CDR3 reads CASSLAVVQFF. The CDR3 coding sequence is TGTGCCAGCAGCTTAGCAGTCGTTCAGTTCTTC.

The table lists this clone with many counts. This chain joins TRBV4-1 and TRBJ2-5; 8 nucleotides align to TRBD2. Trimming took 1 base from V and 3 from J; bases not matched to a gene: 4. The germline V gene encodes CDR1 MGHRA and CDR2 YSYEKL. The CDR3 extends over 15 amino acids. For the CDR3, the DNA is TGCGCCAGCAGCCAAGTCGGGGGGGCTAAAGAGACCCAGTACTTC. Protein: CASSQVGGAKETQYF.

This chain links TRBV12-3 or TRBV12-4 with TRBJ1-2; maybe TRBD1 (6 bases). This CDR3 has 14 residues. V was pared by 6 bases and J by 4 bases, with 15 bases between. In DNA, the CDR3 is TGTGCCAGCAGCTTCGGGGGGCCTCGCTATGGCTACACCTTC. Residues: CASSFGGPRYGYTF.

This clone was counted ten times or more. The chain joins TRBV7-2 to TRBJ1-2; 8 nucleotides align to TRBD1. With 0 bases clipped from V and 8 bases from J, the junction kept 2 bases outside the gene matches. The CDR3 consists of 13 residues. Germline loops: CDR1 SGHTA, CDR2 FQGNSA. The CDR3 DNA reads TGTGCCAGCAGCTTAGCGAGGACAGGGGGCTACACCTTC. This sequence encodes CASSLARTGGYTF. The full variable domain, rest sourced from reference TRBV7-2 and TRBJ1-2, is GAGVSQSPSNKVTEKGKDVELRCDPISGHTALYWYRQSLGQGLEFLIYFQGNSAPDKSGLPSDRFSAERTGGSVSTLTIQRTQQEDSAVYLCASSLARTGGYTFGSGTRLTVV.

Worth noting for this clone: No conserved phenylalanine or tryptophan is present at the end of the CDR3, so a read error is the likely explanation. V usage is TRBV28 and J usage is TRBJ2-1; D unclear. Germline V CDR1 and CDR2: MDHEN, SYDVKM. The CDR3 runs to 11 residues. Here the CDR3 reads CASSSRYDQFL. The CDR3 nucleotides are TGTGCCAGCAGTTCAAGATATGACCAGTTCTTG.

A remark on this clone: One end of the junction is discordant with germline, which a read error may explain. V gene TRBV12-3 or TRBV12-4 combines with J gene TRBJ1-5; the D is unclear. CDR3 size: 14 residues. The CDR3 loop reads CAGSLAVGSQPQHF. The CDR3 region has the DNA TGTGCCGGCAGTTTGGCAGTGGGCAGTCAGCCCCAGCATTTT.

The table lists this clone with a few counts. J is TRBJ1-2 and V is TRBV6-2 or TRBV6-3; D gene unclear. Germline lookup yields CDR1 MNHEY and CDR2 SVGEGT. The CDR3 runs 12 residues. Trimming pared 7 bases from V and 6 bases from J, leaving 12 bases between. This CDR3 is CASISRDHGYTF. The CDR3 region has the DNA TGTGCCAGCATTTCCCGCGACCATGGCTACACCTTC.

This clone was seen repeatedly, ten times or more. The rearrangement joins TRBV11-1 to TRBJ2-3, with D hard to call. Germline-derived CDR1 and CDR2 are SGHAT and FQDESV (reference sequence). This CDR3 comprises 13 residues. Trimming removed 2 bases at V and 0 bases at J, with 3 bases between. The DNA of the CDR3 is TGTGCCAGCAGCTTATTCAGCACAGATACGCAGTATTTT. Its translation: CASSLFSTDTQYF.

About this clone itself: Being one base from a much bigger clone, this may be a read error. The J gene is TRBJ2-3, the V gene TRBV3-1; no firm D call. The germline CDR1 and CDR2 sequences are LGHDT and YNNKEL (reference sequence). This CDR3 comprises 15 residues. This CDR3 is CASTQDLAGTDTQYF. The CDR3 DNA sequence: TGTGCCAGCACCCAAGATCTTGCCGGGACAGATACGCAGTATTTT.

In the case of this clone: Other DNA sequences in the sample encode the same CDR3. The chain carries TRBV7-6 and TRBJ2-3, with 8 bases identical to TRBD2. The CDR3 is made up of 18 amino acids. The junction had 12 bases not matched to a gene; V was cut back by 4 bases and J by 0 bases. Germline V gives CDR1 SGHVS, CDR2 FNYEAQ. CDR3 in DNA: TGTGCCAGCAGCTCCCGACTAACGGGAGGGTCTAGCACAGATACGCAGTATTTT. Its translation: CASSSRLTGGSSTDTQYF.